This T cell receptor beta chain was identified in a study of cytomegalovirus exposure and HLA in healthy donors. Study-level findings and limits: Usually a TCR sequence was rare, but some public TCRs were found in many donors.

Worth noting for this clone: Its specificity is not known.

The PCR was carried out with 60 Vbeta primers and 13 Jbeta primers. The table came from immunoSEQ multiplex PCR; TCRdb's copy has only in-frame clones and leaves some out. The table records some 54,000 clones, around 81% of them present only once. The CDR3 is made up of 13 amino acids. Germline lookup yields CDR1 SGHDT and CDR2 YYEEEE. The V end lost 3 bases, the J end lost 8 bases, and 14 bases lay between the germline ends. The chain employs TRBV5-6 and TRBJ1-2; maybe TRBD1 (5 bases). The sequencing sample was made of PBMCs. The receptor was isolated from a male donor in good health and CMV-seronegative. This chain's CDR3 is CASSSGVGRGYTF. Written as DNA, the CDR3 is TGTGCCAGCAGCTCGGGGGTCGGGAGAGGCTACACCTTC.